The source of this TCR beta chain is a study of CD8+CD57+ T cells in acquired aplastic anemia. The template used for profiling TCR beta VDJ and CDR3 was genomic DNA. From the reads, TCRdb called clonotypes with MiXCR, one entry per CDR3 protein. Altogether approximately 170,000 distinct CDR3 sequences are present, around 50% being singletons, with the ten largest covering roughly 15%. The germline V gene has CDR1 DFQATT and CDR2 SNEGSKA (reference sequence). CDR3 size: 16 residues. Between the trimmed V and J ends, which lost 0 bases and 0 bases, there was a span of 12 bases. This clonotype was counted at least ten times. Its antigen is unidentified. General observations from the study: Controls and patients did not differ significantly in CD8+ Simpson's diversity.

The source of this sequence is a human donor in good health, serving as a control. Material for sequencing was sorted CD4+, CD8+, or CD8+CD57+ T cells (not recorded which) from PBMCs. The gene calls are TRBV20-1 and TRBJ1-5; D not resolved. The CDR3 loop is CSARDLGGNSNQPQHF. CDR3 in DNA: TGCAGTGCTAGAGATTTGGGAGGGAATAGCAATCAGCCCCAGCATTTT.